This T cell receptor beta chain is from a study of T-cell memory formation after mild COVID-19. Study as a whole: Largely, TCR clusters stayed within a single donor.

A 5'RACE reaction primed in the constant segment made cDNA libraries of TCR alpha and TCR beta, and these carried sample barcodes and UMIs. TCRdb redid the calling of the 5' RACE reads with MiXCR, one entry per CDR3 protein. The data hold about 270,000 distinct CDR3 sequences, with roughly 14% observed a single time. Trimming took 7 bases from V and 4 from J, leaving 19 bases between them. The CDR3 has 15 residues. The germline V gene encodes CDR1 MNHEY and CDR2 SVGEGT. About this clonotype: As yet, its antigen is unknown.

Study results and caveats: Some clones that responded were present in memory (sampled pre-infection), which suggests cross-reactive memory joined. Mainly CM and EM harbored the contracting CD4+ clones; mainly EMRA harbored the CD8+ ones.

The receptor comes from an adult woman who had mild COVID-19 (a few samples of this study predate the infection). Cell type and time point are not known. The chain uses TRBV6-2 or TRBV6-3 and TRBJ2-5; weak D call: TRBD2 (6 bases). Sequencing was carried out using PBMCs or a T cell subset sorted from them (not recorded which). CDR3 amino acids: CASKITGSFRETQYF. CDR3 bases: TGTGCCAGCAAAATTACCGGGAGTTTCCGAGAGACCCAGTACTTC.